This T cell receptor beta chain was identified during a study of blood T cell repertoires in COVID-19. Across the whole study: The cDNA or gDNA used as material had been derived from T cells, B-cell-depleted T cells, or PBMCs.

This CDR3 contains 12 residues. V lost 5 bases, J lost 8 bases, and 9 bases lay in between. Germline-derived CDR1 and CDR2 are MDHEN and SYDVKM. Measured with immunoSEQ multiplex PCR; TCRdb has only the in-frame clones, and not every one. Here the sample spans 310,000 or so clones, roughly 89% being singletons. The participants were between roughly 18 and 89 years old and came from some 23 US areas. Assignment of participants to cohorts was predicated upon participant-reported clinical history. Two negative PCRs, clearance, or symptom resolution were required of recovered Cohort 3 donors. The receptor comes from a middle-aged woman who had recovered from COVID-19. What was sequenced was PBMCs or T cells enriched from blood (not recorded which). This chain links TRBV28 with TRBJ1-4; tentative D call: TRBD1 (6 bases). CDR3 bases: TGTGCCAGCAGTCATACAGGGGAAAAACTGTTTTTT. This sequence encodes CASSHTGEKLFF.